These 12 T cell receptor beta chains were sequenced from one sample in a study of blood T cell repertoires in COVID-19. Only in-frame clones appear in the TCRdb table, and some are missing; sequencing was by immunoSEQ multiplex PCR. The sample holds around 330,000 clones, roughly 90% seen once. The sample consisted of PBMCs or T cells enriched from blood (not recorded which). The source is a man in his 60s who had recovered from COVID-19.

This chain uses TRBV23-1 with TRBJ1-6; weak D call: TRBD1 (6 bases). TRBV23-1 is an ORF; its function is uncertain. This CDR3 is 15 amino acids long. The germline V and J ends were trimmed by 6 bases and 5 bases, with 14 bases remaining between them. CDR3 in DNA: TGCGCCAGCAGATACAACAGGGACCATAATTCACCCCTCCACTTT. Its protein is CASRYNRDHNSPLHF.

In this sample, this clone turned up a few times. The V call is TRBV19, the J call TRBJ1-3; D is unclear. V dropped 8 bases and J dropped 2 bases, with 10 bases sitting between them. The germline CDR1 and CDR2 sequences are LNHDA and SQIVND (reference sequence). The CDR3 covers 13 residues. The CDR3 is CASGGKPGNTIYF. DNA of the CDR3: TGTGCCAGTGGAGGGAAACCTGGAAACACCATATATTTT.

CDR3 nucleotide sequence: TGTGCCAGCAGTTTATCCCAGGGGCCTTATAGCAATCAGCCCCAGCATTTT. Its translation: CASSLSQGPYSNQPQHF. The chain is built from TRBV28 and TRBJ1-5, with a weak D call TRBD1 (6 bases). The CDR3 loop spans 17 amino acids. Germline V gene sequence: CDR1 MDHEN, CDR2 SYDVKM. V was clipped by 1 base and J by 0 bases, with 13 bases between them.

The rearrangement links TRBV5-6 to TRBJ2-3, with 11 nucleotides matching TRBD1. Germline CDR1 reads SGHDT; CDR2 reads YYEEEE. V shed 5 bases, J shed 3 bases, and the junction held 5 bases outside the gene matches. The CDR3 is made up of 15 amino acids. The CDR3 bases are TGTGCCAGCAGAGACCGGGACAGGGGGACAGATACGCAGTATTTT. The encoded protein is CASRDRDRGTDTQYF. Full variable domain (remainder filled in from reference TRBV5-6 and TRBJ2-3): DAGVTQSPTHLIKTRGQQVTLRCSPKSGHDTVSWYQQALGQGPQFIFQYYEEEERQRGNFPDRFSGHQFPNYSSELNVNALLLGDSALYLCASRDRDRGTDTQYFGPGTRLTVL.

CDR3 coding DNA: TGCGCCAGCAGCTTGGCCGCAGGCCCTGAGACCCAGTACTTC. This codes for CASSLAAGPETQYF. The genes are TRBV5-1 and TRBJ2-5, with no clear D. CDR3 length: 14 residues. Germline CDR1 is SGHRS and CDR2 is YFSETQ. Trimming took off 0 bases at V and 5 bases at J, with 11 bases between the two ends.

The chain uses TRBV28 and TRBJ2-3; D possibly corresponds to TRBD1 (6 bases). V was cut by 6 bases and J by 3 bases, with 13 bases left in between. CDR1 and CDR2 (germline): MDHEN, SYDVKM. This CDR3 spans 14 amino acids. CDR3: CASSPRGTTDTQYF. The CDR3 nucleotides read TGTGCCAGCAGCCCCAGGGGAACGACAGATACGCAGTATTTT.

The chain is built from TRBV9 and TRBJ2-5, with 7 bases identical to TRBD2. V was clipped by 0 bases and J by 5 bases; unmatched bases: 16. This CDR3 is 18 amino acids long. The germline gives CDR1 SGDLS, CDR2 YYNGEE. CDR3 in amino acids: CASSVAMGVAGVGETQYF. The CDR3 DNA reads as TGTGCCAGCAGCGTAGCTATGGGGGTAGCGGGTGTGGGGGAGACCCAGTACTTC.

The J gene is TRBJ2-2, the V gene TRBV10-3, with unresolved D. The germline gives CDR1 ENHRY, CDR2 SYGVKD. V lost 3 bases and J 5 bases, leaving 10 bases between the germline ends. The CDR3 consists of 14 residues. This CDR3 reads CAISDWSETGELFF. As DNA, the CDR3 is TGTGCCATCAGTGATTGGAGCGAAACCGGGGAGCTGTTTTTT.

This CDR3 is CASSQDVGRGGNEQFF. Written as DNA, the CDR3 is TGCGCCAGCAGCCAAGACGTTGGGCGGGGGGGAAATGAGCAGTTCTTC. This chain connects TRBV4-3 to TRBJ2-1; 9 nucleotides match TRBD2. Germline CDR1 reads LGHNA; CDR2 reads YSLEER. The CDR3 is 16 amino acids. Unmatched junction bases numbered 7, after V lost 0 bases and J lost 7 bases.

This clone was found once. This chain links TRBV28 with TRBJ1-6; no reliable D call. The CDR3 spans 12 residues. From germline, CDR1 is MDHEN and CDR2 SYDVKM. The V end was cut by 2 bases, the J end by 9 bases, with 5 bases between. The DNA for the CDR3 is TGTGCCAGCAGTTTACCCGTTTCACCCCTCCACTTT. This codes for CASSLPVSPLHF.

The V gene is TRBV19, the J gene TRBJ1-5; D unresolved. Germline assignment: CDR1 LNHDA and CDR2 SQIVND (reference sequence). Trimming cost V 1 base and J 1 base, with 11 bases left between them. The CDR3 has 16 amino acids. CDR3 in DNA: TGTGCCAGTAGTATAGCCAGAAAACCCAGCAATCAGCCCCAGCATTTT. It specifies CASSIARKPSNQPQHF.

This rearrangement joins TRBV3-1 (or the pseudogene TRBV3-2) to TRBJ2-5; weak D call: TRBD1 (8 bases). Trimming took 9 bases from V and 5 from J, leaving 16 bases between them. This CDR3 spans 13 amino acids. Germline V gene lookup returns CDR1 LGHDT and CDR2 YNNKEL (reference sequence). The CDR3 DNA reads TGTGCCAGTGGCAACAGGGGGGGGGAGACCCAGTACTTC. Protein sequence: CASGNRGGETQYF.